A single sample is the source of the 32 T cell receptor beta chains below, sequenced in a study of molecular identifiers for immune sequencing clone quantification. MiXCR was run by TCRdb on the PCR reads, yielding one entry per CDR3 protein. The repertoire has 85,000 to 100,000 distinct CDR3 sequences, about 24% of them found once; the top ten carry roughly 1%. Sequenced material: naive CD8+ T cells from blood, with Jurkat cell RNA spiked in. Specified subset: FACS-sorted CD8+CD4-CCR7+CD45RA+ naive T cells. These receptors originate from a human donor in good health. Some libraries in this study had Jurkat cell RNA spiked in.

This chain uses TRBV4-3 with TRBJ2-7, with unresolved D. Between the trimmed V and J ends, which lost 3 bases and 2 bases, there was a span of 8 bases. CDR1 is LGHNA, CDR2 YSLEER, per germline. The CDR3 loop spans 13 amino acids. The CDR3 is CASSQDGAYEQYF. The CDR3 nucleotides read TGCGCCAGCAGCCAGGATGGCGCCTACGAGCAGTACTTC.

This clonotype was observed at least ten times. The chain employs TRBV30 and TRBJ2-6, with 10 bases lining up with TRBD1. The CDR3 length is 15 residues. Looked up from germline, CDR1 is GTSNPN and CDR2 is SVGIG (reference sequence). Trimming cost V 5 bases and J 5 bases; bases outside gene matches: 6. CDR3 loop: CAWEGQGVWANVLTF. CDR3 in DNA: TGTGCCTGGGAAGGACAGGGGGTCTGGGCCAACGTCCTGACTTTC.

This clonotype was seen at least ten times. The chain has TRBV30 and TRBJ1-1; no definite D call. Trimming left V 7 bases short and J 8 bases short, with 20 bases between. This CDR3 has 13 residues. Germline-derived CDR1 and CDR2 are GTSNPN and SVGIG (reference sequence). The CDR3 coding sequence is TGTGCCTTCTCGGCACCCCCTCGATTGGAAGCTTTCTTT. Its protein is CAFSAPPRLEAFF.

This clonotype showed up many times. The CDR3 loop is CASSSYHTSGRAKNIQYF. CDR3 DNA sequence: TGTGCCAGCAGTTCATATCACACTAGCGGGAGAGCCAAAAACATTCAGTACTTC. This rearrangement joins TRBV27 to TRBJ2-4, with 11 bases fitting TRBD2. The germline V gene encodes CDR1 MNHEY and CDR2 SMNVEV (reference sequence). The CDR3 runs to 18 residues. J gave up 0 bases and V 4 bases, and 8 bases lay outside the gene matches.

The table lists this clonotype with a count of one. With a much larger clone just one base away, this may be a read error. The chain joins TRBV6-5 to TRBJ2-7; D is ambiguous. Germline CDR1 reads MNHEY; CDR2 reads SVGAGI. The CDR3 has 15 residues. Between the trimmed V and J ends, which lost 6 bases and 2 bases, there was a span of 17 bases. The CDR3 bases are TGTGCCAGCAGCAAATCGTACAGAGATACCTACGAGCAGTACTTC. It specifies CASSKSYRDTYEQYF.

CDR3 amino acids: CASSFSGDEQYF. CDR3 nucleotides: TGTGCCAGCAGTTTTTCGGGGGACGAGCAGTACTTC. V gene TRBV12-3 or TRBV12-4 combines with J gene TRBJ2-7, with a weak D call TRBD2 (6 bases). The CDR3 consists of 12 residues. Trimming took off 3 bases at V and 5 bases at J, with 8 bases between the two ends.

This clonotype occurred many times. The chain recombines TRBV9 with TRBJ1-1; tentative D call: TRBD1 (5 bases). Trimming shortened V by 6 bases and J by 6 bases, and 12 bases separated the two germline ends. CDR3 length: 12 residues. Per germline, CDR1 SGDLS and CDR2 YYNGEE. The CDR3 coding sequence is TGTGCCAGCAATTCCCAGGGTTCTGAAGCTTTCTTT. Residues: CASNSQGSEAFF.

This clonotype was seen more than once but under ten times. This rearrangement joins TRBV27 to TRBJ2-7, with D tentatively TRBD1 (5 bases). Germline V gene sequence: CDR1 MNHEY, CDR2 SMNVEV (reference sequence). V lost 6 bases to trimming and J lost 3 bases, with 15 bases between them. The CDR3 runs to 14 residues. Written as DNA, the CDR3 is TGTGCCAGCAGCGAAAATTGGGGCTACTACGAGCAGTACTTC. Translating gives CASSENWGYYEQYF.

In this sample, this clonotype turned up a few times. J is TRBJ1-5 and V is TRBV27; D not resolved. Trimming took 0 bases from V and 2 from J, leaving 8 bases between them. Germline V gene data show CDR1 as MNHEY and CDR2 as SMNVEV (reference sequence). The length of the CDR3 is 15 residues. The CDR3 spells CASSLSGGGNQPQHF. CDR3 in DNA: TGTGCCAGCAGTTTATCGGGCGGGGGCAATCAGCCCCAGCATTTT.

This clonotype has a count of ten or more. The V and J genes are TRBV19 and TRBJ2-5; D gene ambiguous. Germline CDR1 reads LNHDA; CDR2 reads SQIVND (reference sequence). CDR3 length equals 11 residues. The V end lost 6 bases, the J end lost 4 bases, and 6 bases lay between the germline ends. The CDR3 nucleotides are TGTGCCAGTAGCAATTTAGAGACCCAGTACTTC. Translation gives CASSNLETQYF.

As regards this clonotype: Because the CDR3 is missing its conserved closing phenylalanine or tryptophan, this is likely a read error. This chain joins TRBV6-2 or TRBV6-3 and TRBJ2-7; D possibly corresponds to TRBD1 (5 bases). CDR3 length equals 13 residues. The V gene's germline CDR1 is MNHEY and CDR2 SVGEGT. DNA for the CDR3: TGTGCCCGCAGTGCGGACACTTCCTACGCGCAGTACTGC. It codes for CARSADTSYAQYC.

On this clonotype itself: A junction boundary mismatches the germline segment, possibly from a read error. This chain connects TRBV12-3 or TRBV12-4 to TRBJ2-5; D gene uncertain. This CDR3 spans 15 amino acids. CDR3 nucleotides: TGTGCCAGCAGACCTGCCTTAGGGATACAAGACACCCAGTACTTC. This gives the protein CASRPALGIQDTQYF.

This clonotype was counted at least ten times. CDR3 bases: TGTGCCAGTACCCCCGCCGGGGTGAACACTGAAGCTTTCTTT. This codes for CASTPAGVNTEAFF. The chain uses TRBV19 and TRBJ1-1, with D unclear. With 7 bases removed from V and 0 bases from J, the gap between germline ends came to 12 bases. Germline CDR1 LNHDA, CDR2 SQIVND (reference sequence). CDR3 length equals 14 residues.

This chain uses TRBV19 with TRBJ2-6; D remains ambiguous. CDR3 length: 12 residues. Trimming left V 7 bases short and J 2 bases short, with 3 bases between. Germline lookup yields CDR1 LNHDA and CDR2 SQIVND (reference sequence). CDR3 amino acids: CASTTGANVLTF. The CDR3 DNA is TGTGCCAGTACCACTGGGGCCAACGTCCTGACTTTC.

This clonotype was counted at least ten times. In DNA form, the CDR3 reads TGTGCCAGCACCGAAACTAGCGGGAGTTGGTCCCCCCGTCTGGATACGCAGTATTTT. It codes for CASTETSGSWSPRLDTQYF. The chain carries TRBV25-1 and TRBJ2-3, with 11 bases that match TRBD2. The CDR3 loop spans 19 amino acids. V gave up 7 bases and J gave up 6 bases; unmatched junction bases: 21. The germline V gene has CDR1 MGHDK and CDR2 SYGVNS.

The rearrangement joins TRBV19 to TRBJ2-7; tentative D call: TRBD2 (6 bases). CDR3 length equals 14 residues. Germline CDR1 is LNHDA and CDR2 is SQIVND (reference sequence). V was clipped by 1 base and J by 4 bases, with 11 bases between them. The CDR3 sequence is CASSIGTAGYEQYF. The CDR3, as DNA: TGTGCCAGTAGTATAGGGACCGCGGGATACGAGCAGTACTTC.

This clonotype was found many times. The chain couples TRBV5-1 to TRBJ1-1; possibly TRBD1 for D (5 bases). V lost 4 bases, J lost 1 base, and 11 bases lay in between. Germline V gene data show CDR1 as SGHRS and CDR2 as YFSETQ. This CDR3 spans 14 amino acids. The CDR3 region has the DNA TGCGCCAGCAGCCCGACAGAAAAGAACACTGAAGCTTTCTTT. Its protein is CASSPTEKNTEAFF.

The chain recombines TRBV4-1 with TRBJ2-1; the D is unclear. Germline V gene sequence: CDR1 MGHRA, CDR2 YSYEKL. V lost 4 bases and J lost 7, with 11 bases in between. There are 13 residues in the CDR3. CDR3 DNA sequence: TGCGCCAGCAGCCCCAGGACCCAAAATGAGCAGTTCTTC. This codes for CASSPRTQNEQFF.

As for this clonotype: This clone may be a read error of a much larger clone one base away. This rearrangement joins TRBV3-1 to TRBJ2-3; D is uncertain. CDR3 size: 13 residues. Germline CDR1 reads LGHDT; CDR2 reads YNNKEL (reference sequence). The CDR3 coding sequence is TGTGCCAGCCGCCAAAACCCCACAGATACGCAGTATTTT. Protein product: CASRQNPTDTQYF.

This clonotype was found many times. V gene TRBV5-6 combines with J gene TRBJ2-3, with TRBD1 as a possible D gene (5 bases). The CDR3 covers 15 residues. Per germline, CDR1 SGHDT and CDR2 YYEEEE. V was clipped by 6 bases and J by 4 bases, with 18 bases between them. CDR3 DNA sequence: TGTGCCAGCAACATCTGGCCAGGGTACGCAGATACGCAGTATTTT. Translating gives CASNIWPGYADTQYF.

This clonotype occurred a few times. J is TRBJ1-1 and V is TRBV5-4; D gene unclear. V was pared by 7 bases and J by 3 bases, with 19 bases between. This CDR3 has 15 residues. Germline V lookup: CDR1 SGHNT, CDR2 YYREEE (reference sequence). The CDR3 loop reads CASRGQGSGYTEAFF. For the CDR3, the DNA is TGTGCCAGCCGTGGGCAAGGGAGCGGGTACACTGAAGCTTTCTTT.

Remarks on this clonotype: A read error may explain this, as a much larger clone is one base away. CDR3 amino acids: CASSQGTSFTYEQCF. DNA for the CDR3: TGTGCCAGCAGCCAGGGGACTAGCTTCACGTACGAGCAGTGCTTC. This chain links TRBV4-2 with TRBJ2-7; 9 bases map to TRBD2. Germline V lookup: CDR1 LGHNA, CDR2 YNFKEQ. This CDR3 spans 15 amino acids.

This clonotype has ten or more counts. The chain employs TRBV27 and TRBJ2-7; 13 nucleotides align to TRBD2. Germline V gene sequence: CDR1 MNHEY, CDR2 SMNVEV (reference sequence). The CDR3 is 15 amino acids. The ends lost 6 bases at V and 0 bases at J; junction bases unmatched: 2. The CDR3 region is CASRGLAGSSYEQYF. The CDR3 nucleotides read TGTGCCAGCAGGGGACTAGCGGGGAGCTCCTACGAGCAGTACTTC.

A remark on this clonotype: This may be a read error: a much more frequent sequence differs by one nucleotide. The V call is TRBV6-2 or TRBV6-3, the J call TRBJ2-7; TRBD1 agrees at 9 bases. Germline assignment: CDR1 MNHEY and CDR2 SVGEGT. The CDR3 is made up of 15 amino acids. The CDR3 nucleotides read TGTGCCGGCAGTTCCAGCGGGACAGGGATCTACGAGCAGTACTTC. It specifies CAGSSSGTGIYEQYF.

The chain couples TRBV18 to TRBJ2-1; 10 positions agree with TRBD1. There are 15 residues in the CDR3. In germline, CDR1 is KGHSH, CDR2 LQKENI. J was trimmed by 6 bases and V by 4 bases; bases with no gene match: 6. This CDR3 reads CASSLPGQGPNEQFF. The CDR3 DNA is TGTGCCAGCTCACTCCCGGGACAGGGGCCCAATGAGCAGTTCTTC.

CDR3 in amino acids: CSSTPVDKGMNTEAFF. The CDR3 DNA follows: TGCAGCTCCACTCCGGTAGACAAGGGCATGAACACTGAAGCTTTCTTT. The rearrangement links TRBV29-1 to TRBJ1-1, with D unclear. The CDR3 has 16 amino acids. Germline V lookup: CDR1 SQVTM, CDR2 ANQGSEA. The ends were cut back, 8 bases at V and 0 bases at J, with 22 bases in the middle.

In its sample, this clonotype was seen many times. The chain joins TRBV13 to TRBJ2-7, with 15 bases fitting TRBD2. Germline V CDR1 and CDR2: PRHDT, FYEKMQ (reference sequence). V was clipped by 5 bases and J by 4 bases; unmatched bases: 3. CDR3 size: 15 residues. CDR3 nucleotide sequence: TGTGCCAGCAGCGTGGGACTAGCGGGGGGTTACGAGCAGTACTTC. Amino acids: CASSVGLAGGYEQYF.

There are many counts of this clonotype. The chain uses TRBV7-9 and TRBJ1-1, with TRBD1 matching 8 bases. Trimming cost V 6 bases and J 4 bases; bases outside gene matches: 7. The CDR3 spans 14 residues. Germline V gene data show CDR1 as SEHNR and CDR2 as FQNEAQ (reference sequence). The CDR3 coding sequence is TGTGCCAGCAGGTCATCCAGGGGGCCCACTGAAGCTTTCTTT. Protein: CASRSSRGPTEAFF.

This clonotype was seen ten or more times. The chain has TRBV6-2 or TRBV6-3 and TRBJ1-2; TRBD1 agrees at 7 bases. The CDR3 has 13 amino acids. With 8 bases clipped from V and 4 bases from J, the junction kept 7 bases outside the gene matches. Germline V lookup: CDR1 MNHEY, CDR2 SVGEGT. The CDR3 nucleotides read TGTGCCAGCGTCGGGGGACAGCCCTATGGCTACACCTTC. Translated, it gives CASVGGQPYGYTF.

Remarks on this clonotype: A much larger clone sits a single nucleotide away, making a read error possible. J is TRBJ2-3 and V is TRBV11-2; D is unclear. The CDR3 covers 14 residues. Germline V gene sequence: CDR1 SGHAT, CDR2 FQNNGV. The germline V and J ends were trimmed by 8 bases and 4 bases, with 16 bases remaining between them. The CDR3 bases are TGTGCCAGCGGCCTAGTTTCTGCCCCAGATACGCAGTATTTT. Its protein product is CASGLVSAPDTQYF. The full variable domain, completed using reference TRBV11-2 and TRBJ2-3, is EAGVAQSPRYKIIEKRQSVAFWCNPISGHATLYWYQQILGQGPKLLIQFQNNGVVDDSQLPKDRFSAERLKGVDSTLKIQPAKLEDSAVYLCASGLVSAPDTQYFGPGTRLTVL.

This clonotype appeared many times. The V call is TRBV2, the J call TRBJ1-1; TRBD1 might be the D (5 bases). The CDR3 has 16 residues. Germline lookup yields CDR1 SNHLY and CDR2 FYNNEI. The V end was cut by 4 bases, the J end by 0 bases, with 15 bases between. The CDR3 sequence is CASSGSTDLMNTEAFF. Written as DNA, the CDR3 is TGTGCCAGCAGTGGGTCGACAGACCTCATGAACACTGAAGCTTTCTTT.

This clonotype came up many times. V and J are TRBV5-4 and TRBJ1-2; 8 bases align to TRBD1. The CDR3 consists of 13 residues. In germline, CDR1 is SGHNT, CDR2 YYREEE (reference sequence). V lost 7 bases and J lost 4; bases outside the gene matches: 6. CDR3 protein: CASRLQGAYGYTF. For the CDR3, the DNA is TGTGCCAGCCGCCTTCAGGGGGCCTATGGCTACACCTTC.